Sequencing of this T cell receptor beta chain was carried out in a study of T cell repertoires in cytomegalovirus infection (dated 2019 in TCRdb). As for the study more broadly: The peptide stimulations were aimed at well-studied HLA-B-restricted epitopes as well as recently identified HLA-C-restricted CMV epitopes, whose presentation resists viral immunomodulation. Because public TCR beta signatures pointed to carriage of CMV infection together with the matching HLA type, the HLA type of each donor mattered for the analysis. Broader findings and caveats from the paper: The ex vivo response was dominated by HLA-C-restricted CMV-specific TCR beta clonotypes, which also provided the single most frequent clonotype in two of eight donors. In both this cohort and an independent roughly 400-donor cohort, the cumulative frequency of public TCR beta family members distinguished carriers of CMV infection plus the relevant HLA type.

The treatment or condition tag for this specimen amounts to: in vitro stimulation with specific CMV peptide epitopes to enrich CMV-specific T cells. In regard to this clonotype: It has no known antigen specificity. It has no much larger one-base neighbor in the sample; base qualities were not kept.

The sample was run on an Illumina HiSeq 1500. In-frame beta chains were kept once TCRdb had trimmed the public reads at Q25 with fastp and called clones with MiXCR. CDR3 protein duplicates are merged, each entry listing the most common genes and DNA. The sample records 110,000 to 150,000 distinct CDR3 sequences, approximately 30% of which are singletons. Around half of the sample is taken by the ten largest. Trimming takes 0 bases from V and 0 bases from J, and the germline ends sit 9 bases apart. Looking up the germline V gene (reference sequence) yields CDR1 LNHDA and CDR2 SQIVND. From cysteine to phenylalanine, the CDR3 is 16 amino acids long. The retained sequence is limited to the CDR3, 48 bases, with the frame set at the first base.

The sample here was CD8+ T cells from cultured PBMCs, taken from culture after CMV antigen stimulation. This receptor was obtained from a human donor in good health (CMV status not recorded). Some clones in this sample may be carry-over from other donors' samples. Recombination connected TRBV19 to TRBJ1-5; the D gene assignment is ambiguous. The CDR3 region: CASSIEFENSNQPQHF. The bases read TGTGCCAGTAGTATAGAATTCGAAAATAGCAATCAGCCCCAGCATTTT.